What follows describes a single T cell receptor beta chain. These data are taken from a study of T cell responses to AZD1222 COVID-19 vaccine. TCRdb's copy holds only in-frame clones and misses some; the assay was immunoSEQ multiplex PCR. This table holds roughly 130,000 clones, more than 80% found once. This TCR came from an adult who received the MenACWY meningococcal vaccine as a control. The input for sequencing was peripheral blood, taken 28 days after the second dose of the MenACWY control vaccine.

CDR3: CATSRVSAGITEAFF. CDR3 nucleotides: TGTGCCACCAGCAGAGTTTCGGCAGGGATCACTGAAGCTTTCTTT. The rearrangement joins TRBV15 to TRBJ1-1; tentative D call: TRBD1 (5 bases). Germline V gene data show CDR1 as LNHNV and CDR2 as YYDKDF (reference sequence). The CDR3 spans 15 residues. Deletions cut 1 base from V and 4 bases from J, with 13 bases between.